The clone carrying this T cell receptor (beta chain) has just a few counts. Its antigen is unknown. The record originates from a study of CD8 T cells in ankylosing spondylitis. Study-wide results and limits: Typical of ankylosing spondylitis blood, it appeared, was a TCR beta motif of about eight highly homologous variants.

The authors made TCR beta libraries by quantitative 5'-RACE with molecular barcodes. TCRdb called the 5' RACE reads again in MiXCR, with one record for every CDR3 protein. The top ten clones hold about 42% of a sample with a few hundred thousand distinct CDR3 sequences, 15% to 20% of them seen once. Sequencing was done on a sample of blood, either unsorted or a sorted T cell fraction (not recorded which). The origin of this receptor is a male donor with ankylosing spondylitis.

The CDR3 loop is CAISETQQATNEKLFF. CDR3 nucleotides: TGTGCCATCAGTGAGACCCAACAGGCAACTAATGAAAAACTGTTTTTT. This sequence joins TRBV10-3 and TRBJ1-4; a possible D gene is TRBD1 (5 bases). The ends were cut back, 2 bases at V and 0 bases at J, with 10 bases in the middle. Germline loops: CDR1 ENHRY, CDR2 SYGVKD. CDR3 length: 16 residues.